The entry below describes one T cell receptor beta chain. The sample belongs to a study of blood T cell repertoires in COVID-19. The CDR3 consists of 14 residues. CDR1 and CDR2 from the germline V gene are SGHDN and FVKESK. Unmatched junction bases numbered 1, after V lost 4 bases and J lost 2 bases. Repertoires were generated with immunoSEQ multiplex PCR, while TCRdb's copy carries only in-frame clones and drops some. The sample shows 200,000 to 250,000 clones, about 90% of them seen only once. The rearrangement joins TRBV14 to TRBJ2-7, with TRBD2 matching over 11 bases. The sequence was obtained from a man aged 40-49 years with active or convalescent COVID-19. Sequencing used peripheral blood. CDR3 sequence: CASSRLAGPYEQYF. In nucleotides, the CDR3 is TGTGCCAGCAGCCGACTAGCGGGGCCCTACGAGCAGTACTTC.